One and the same sample provided the 29 T cell receptor beta chains below, sequenced in a study of blood T cell repertoires in COVID-19. Clones were sequenced by immunoSEQ multiplex PCR, and TCRdb holds only the in-frame ones, with some missing. This table holds under 85,000 clones, around 80% found once. Sequenced input: peripheral blood. Every receptor here comes from a man older than 75 with acute or convalescent COVID-19.

V usage is TRBV5-1 and J usage is TRBJ2-2; 8 nucleotides match TRBD1. CDR3 length: 16 amino acids. Trimming cost V 4 bases and J 6 bases; bases outside gene matches: 11. Germline V gives CDR1 SGHRS, CDR2 YFSETQ. This CDR3 reads CASSLGQGSASGELFF. For the CDR3, the DNA is TGCGCCAGCAGCCTCGGACAGGGATCGGCGTCCGGGGAGCTGTTTTTT.

There are a few counts of this clone. The V and J genes are TRBV2 and TRBJ2-1; maybe TRBD1 (6 bases). V was shortened by 1 base and J by 2 bases, with 12 bases between the two germline ends. Germline V gene data show CDR1 as SNHLY and CDR2 as FYNNEI. CDR3 length equals 16 residues. The CDR3 nucleotides are TGTGCCAGCAGTGAAGGTCCAGGGGTCACCTACAATGAGCAGTTCTTC. Protein sequence: CASSEGPGVTYNEQFF.

V gene TRBV5-4 combines with J gene TRBJ2-2; 11 bases line up with TRBD1. This CDR3 is built from 17 residues. V shed 2 bases, J shed 7 bases, and the junction held 10 bases outside the gene matches. CDR1 is SGHNT, CDR2 YYREEE, per germline (reference sequence). The CDR3 spells CASSFGRDRGFGGELFF. The CDR3 bases are TGTGCCAGCAGCTTTGGCCGGGACAGGGGGTTTGGCGGGGAGCTGTTTTTT. The full variable domain, with the rest looked up from reference TRBV5-4 and TRBJ2-2, is ETGVTQSPTHLIKTRGQQVTLRCSSQSGHNTVSWYQQALGQGPQFIFQYYREEENGRGNFPPRFSGLQFPNYSSELNVNALELDDSALYLCASSFGRDRGFGGELFFGEGSRLTVL.

The CDR3 bases are TGTGCCAGCAGCCCTCGTCGGGTCGGTGACGTGCAGTACTTC. It encodes CASSPRRVGDVQYF. The V gene is TRBV9, the J gene TRBJ2-7; D gene ambiguous. Trimming left V 4 bases short and J 9 bases short, with 20 bases between. The germline V gene encodes CDR1 SGDLS and CDR2 YYNGEE. This CDR3 spans 14 amino acids.

This clone has more than one count but fewer than ten. V gene TRBV9 combines with J gene TRBJ1-3, with D hard to call. CDR1 is SGDLS and CDR2 is YYNGEE in the germline V gene. The CDR3 extends over 15 amino acids. The V end was cut by 0 bases, the J end by 4 bases, with 11 bases between. The CDR3 protein is CASSVAPVPGNTIYF. The CDR3 nucleotides read TGTGCCAGCAGCGTAGCCCCGGTACCGGGAAACACCATATATTTT.

Details on this clone: At one end, the junction sequence differs from germline, possibly due to a read error. This chain joins TRBV2 and TRBJ2-7; the match to TRBD1 covers 7 bases. CDR1 is SNHLY, CDR2 FYNNEI, per germline. The CDR3 is made up of 13 amino acids. CDR3 region: CASVPGGSIGINF. The CDR3 nucleotides are TGTGCCAGCGTCCCAGGGGGATCAATAGGCATTAACTTC.

Here the CDR3 reads CASSGTGNNEQFF. The CDR3 region has the DNA TGTGCCAGCAGTGGGACAGGGAACAATGAGCAGTTCTTC. The V call is TRBV6-4, the J call TRBJ2-1; 8 positions match TRBD1. The V gene end was trimmed by 4 bases and the J gene end by 5 bases; junction bases not matched to a gene: 1. The CDR3 has 13 residues. CDR1 and CDR2 (germline): MRHNA, SNTAGT.

V gene TRBV6-5 combines with J gene TRBJ2-3, with D unresolved. CDR1 is MNHEY, CDR2 SVGAGI, per germline. This CDR3 is 13 amino acids long. The V end lost 8 bases, the J end lost 2 bases, and 11 bases lay between the germline ends. This CDR3 is CASETQATDTQYF. CDR3 nucleotide sequence: TGTGCCAGCGAAACCCAGGCCACAGATACGCAGTATTTT.

V usage is TRBV7-9 and J usage is TRBJ2-1; 9 bases match TRBD1. Germline lookup yields CDR1 SEHNR and CDR2 FQNEAQ (reference sequence). V lost 5 bases to trimming and J lost 5 bases; unmatched junction nucleotides: 7. This CDR3 spans 15 amino acids. CDR3 nucleotide sequence: TGTGCCAGCAGCCCCGACAGGGGGGCGGACAATGAGCAGTTCTTC. It codes for CASSPDRGADNEQFF.

This clone was observed at least ten times. The V call is TRBV18, the J call TRBJ1-1, with D perhaps TRBD1 (5 bases). V was shortened by 6 bases and J by 0 bases, with 8 bases between the two germline ends. Germline CDR1 and CDR2: KGHSH and LQKENI. CDR3 size: 13 residues. CDR3 bases: TGTGCCAGCTCCCAGACAGTGAACACTGAAGCTTTCTTT. Translated: CASSQTVNTEAFF.

The chain uses TRBV7-2 and TRBJ2-2, with D perhaps TRBD2 (6 bases). Trimming pared 1 base from V and 15 bases from J, leaving 15 bases between. The CDR3 covers 13 residues. Germline V gene data show CDR1 as SGHTA and CDR2 as FQGNSA. The CDR3 sequence: CASSLEAGRGLFF. In DNA, the CDR3 is TGTGCCAGCAGCTTAGAGGCCGGGAGAGGCTTGTTTTTT.

The rearrangement uses TRBV5-1 and TRBJ1-3; no clear D. V was shortened by 4 bases and J by 0 bases, with 11 bases between the two germline ends. Germline assignment: CDR1 SGHRS and CDR2 YFSETQ. The CDR3 is 15 residues long. CDR3 DNA: TGCGCCAGCAGCCGCGGCTCATTCTCTGGAAACACCATATATTTT. Translation gives CASSRGSFSGNTIYF.

The chain uses TRBV5-8 and TRBJ2-2; D possibly corresponds to TRBD1 (6 bases). The CDR3 runs to 14 residues. Trimming removed 9 bases from V and 3 bases from J, with 15 bases in between. The germline gives CDR1 SGHTS, CDR2 YDEGEE. CDR3 sequence reads: CATPRTDYTGELFF. The DNA of the CDR3 is TGTGCCACTCCCCGGACAGATTACACCGGGGAGCTGTTTTTT.

In this sample, this clone turned up once. This chain links TRBV5-5 with TRBJ1-6; weak D call: TRBD1 (5 bases). The V end was cut by 8 bases, the J end by 5 bases, with 11 bases between. There are 13 residues in the CDR3. Germline V lookup: CDR1 SGHKS, CDR2 YYEKEE (reference sequence). DNA of the CDR3: TGTGCCAGTCTAGGGGAGGATAATTCACCCCTCCACTTT. Translating it yields CASLGEDNSPLHF.

The chain uses TRBV20-1 and TRBJ1-1; the D gene is possibly TRBD1 (5 bases). The CDR3 is 11 amino acids. V was pared by 2 bases and J by 6 bases, with 7 bases between. Germline V lookup: CDR1 DFQATT, CDR2 SNEGSKA (reference sequence). In nucleotides, the CDR3 is TGCAGTGCTAGACAGGGCTCTGAAGCTTTCTTT. As protein: CSARQGSEAFF.

This clone was observed a handful of times. This chain joins TRBV24-1 and TRBJ2-7; the match to TRBD2 covers 10 bases. Trimming at V came to 3 bases and at J to 5 bases, leaving 6 bases not matched to a gene. The CDR3 length is 15 residues. CDR1 is KGHDR, CDR2 SFDVKD, per germline. The CDR3, as DNA: TGTGCCACCAGTGATACCGGGACTAGCGTAGACGAGCAGTACTTC. It translates to CATSDTGTSVDEQYF.

V gene TRBV27 combines with J gene TRBJ2-5, with D tentatively TRBD1 (6 bases). CDR1 and CDR2 from the germline V gene are MNHEY and SMNVEV (reference sequence). This CDR3 is 15 amino acids long. Trimming left V 6 bases short and J 4 bases short, with 18 bases between. The CDR3: CASRPSGTLGETQYF. CDR3 coding DNA: TGTGCCAGCAGGCCTTCCGGGACACTTGGAGAGACCCAGTACTTC.

V and J are TRBV19 and TRBJ2-1, with D maybe TRBD2 (6 bases). CDR1 is LNHDA, CDR2 SQIVND, per germline (reference sequence). CDR3 length equals 14 residues. Trimming stripped 3 bases from V and 10 bases from J, with 16 bases between. The CDR3 loop is CASSITGTQDEQFF. The CDR3 bases are TGTGCCAGTAGTATCACCGGGACTCAAGACGAGCAGTTCTTC.

This clone was seen a few times. V usage is TRBV6-2 or TRBV6-3 and J usage is TRBJ2-1; tentative D call: TRBD2 (6 bases). V gave up 6 bases and J gave up 4 bases, with 10 bases separating them. Looked up from germline, CDR1 is MNHEY and CDR2 is SVGEGT. The length of the CDR3 is 13 residues. The CDR3 DNA reads as TGTGCCAGCAGCCAGAGCGGGTACAATGAGCAGTTCTTC. As protein: CASSQSGYNEQFF.

In its sample, this clone was seen once. The chain couples TRBV6-2 or TRBV6-3 to TRBJ1-5, with 7 bases aligning to TRBD1. This CDR3 has 15 residues. The ends lost 5 bases at V and 2 bases at J; junction bases unmatched: 6. The germline V gene encodes CDR1 MNHEY and CDR2 SVGEGT. The CDR3 DNA reads as TGTGCCAGCAGTGGAGACAGGGCGGGCAATCAGCCCCAGCATTTT. Protein sequence: CASSGDRAGNQPQHF.

The rearrangement links TRBV7-6 to TRBJ1-2, with D perhaps matching TRBD1 (6 bases). This CDR3 contains 13 residues. The V gene's germline CDR1 is SGHVS and CDR2 FNYEAQ. The V gene lost 4 bases and the J gene lost 7 bases, with 13 bases spanning the gap. The CDR3 loop is CASSSDRHGGYTF. The CDR3 DNA follows: TGTGCCAGCAGCTCCGACAGGCATGGTGGCTACACCTTC.

The chain carries TRBV19 and TRBJ2-7, with TRBD2 identical over 7 bases. The germline V gene encodes CDR1 LNHDA and CDR2 SQIVND (reference sequence). CDR3 size: 16 residues. The J segment lost 0 bases and the V segment lost 1 base, leaving 6 bases of the junction unmatched. CDR3 coding DNA: TGTGCCAGTAGTATAGGGACGGGCGGGAGCTCCTACGAGCAGTACTTC. Encoded protein: CASSIGTGGSSYEQYF.

The V call is TRBV6-2 or TRBV6-3, the J call TRBJ1-2, with D possibly TRBD1 on 5 matching bases. This CDR3 spans 14 amino acids. The V end was cut by 0 bases, the J end by 7 bases, with 12 bases between. Germline CDR1 MNHEY, CDR2 SVGEGT. DNA for the CDR3: TGTGCCAGCAGTTACTCCCGGGGGGAAAGTGGCTACACCTTC. This gives the protein CASSYSRGESGYTF.

This clone was seen once. This chain links TRBV5-3 with TRBJ2-1, with 11 bases that match TRBD2. TRBV5-3 is treated as an ORF (open reading frame) with a function not yet certain. The V segment lost 0 bases and the J segment 2 bases; nucleotides outside the gene matches: 10. The length of the CDR3 is 19 residues. The CDR3 is CARSLALTTSGGPYNEQFF. CDR3 bases: TGTGCCAGAAGCTTGGCATTAACTACTAGCGGGGGTCCCTACAATGAGCAGTTCTTC.

V gene TRBV6-4 combines with J gene TRBJ1-2; D remains ambiguous. The CDR3 totals 15 residues. Trimming shortened V by 6 bases and J by 8 bases, and 22 bases separated the two germline ends. Germline CDR1 and CDR2: MRHNA and SNTAGT. CDR3 in amino acids: CASRPSFSGSVGYTF. For the CDR3, the DNA is TGTGCCAGCAGGCCCAGTTTTAGCGGTTCGGTAGGCTACACCTTC.

This rearrangement joins TRBV7-2 to TRBJ2-1; 11 nucleotides line up with TRBD2. Germline values: CDR1 SGHTA, CDR2 FQGNSA. V dropped 5 bases and J dropped 0; count of bases not matched to a gene: 6. This CDR3 has 17 residues. Here the CDR3 reads CASSPIAGGLSYNEQFF. As DNA, the CDR3 is TGTGCCAGCAGCCCTATAGCGGGGGGGCTCTCCTACAATGAGCAGTTCTTC.

The CDR3 sequence: CASSLLAGGVTQYF. The CDR3 DNA sequence: TGTGCCAGCAGCTTACTGGCGGGGGGAGTGACCCAGTACTTC. This rearrangement joins TRBV7-2 to TRBJ2-5; TRBD2 matches at 8 bases. V was pared by 2 bases and J by 7 bases, with 6 bases of the junction left unmatched. This CDR3 contains 14 residues. The germline CDR1 and CDR2 sequences are SGHTA and FQGNSA.

The CDR3 coding sequence is TGTGCCAGCAGCCACGGGGGAAATCAGCCCCAGCATTTT. It codes for CASSHGGNQPQHF. V and J are TRBV7-8 and TRBJ1-5; D perhaps matches TRBD1 (5 bases). V shed 5 bases and J shed 4 bases, with 9 bases lying between them. Germline values: CDR1 SGHVS, CDR2 FQNEAQ. This CDR3 comprises 13 residues.

This clone was observed a handful of times. The V call is TRBV14, the J call TRBJ1-2; tentatively, D is TRBD1 (6 bases). Trimming removed 4 bases from V and 7 bases from J, with 19 bases in between. The CDR3 spans 15 residues. Per germline, CDR1 SGHDN and CDR2 FVKESK. CDR3 sequence reads: CASSPSGGLLRGYTF. CDR3 in DNA: TGTGCCAGCAGCCCATCGGGGGGGCTGTTGCGTGGCTACACCTTC.